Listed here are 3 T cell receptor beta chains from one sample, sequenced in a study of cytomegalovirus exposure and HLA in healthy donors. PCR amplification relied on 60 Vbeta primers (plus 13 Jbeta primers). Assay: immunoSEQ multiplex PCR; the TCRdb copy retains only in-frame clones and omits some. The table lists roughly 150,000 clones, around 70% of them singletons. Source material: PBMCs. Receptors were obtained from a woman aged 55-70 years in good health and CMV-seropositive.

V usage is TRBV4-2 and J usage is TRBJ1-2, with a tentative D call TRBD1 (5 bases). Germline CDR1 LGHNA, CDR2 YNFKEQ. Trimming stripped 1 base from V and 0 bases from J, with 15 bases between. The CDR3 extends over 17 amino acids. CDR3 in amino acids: CASSQVGAAPSNYGYTF. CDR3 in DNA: TGTGCCAGCAGCCAAGTAGGGGCGGCCCCCTCTAACTATGGCTACACCTTC.

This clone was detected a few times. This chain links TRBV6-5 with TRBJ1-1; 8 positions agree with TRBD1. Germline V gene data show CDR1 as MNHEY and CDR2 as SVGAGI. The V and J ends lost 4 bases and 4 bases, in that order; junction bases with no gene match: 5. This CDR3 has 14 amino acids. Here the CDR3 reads CASSSDRVSTEAFF. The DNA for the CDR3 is TGTGCCAGCAGTTCGGACAGGGTGAGCACTGAAGCTTTCTTT.

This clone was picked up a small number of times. The CDR3 DNA is TGTGCCAGCAGCTTTGCGGGGGAAGGCGAGCAGTACTTC. As protein: CASSFAGEGEQYF. V and J are TRBV11-2 and TRBJ2-7; 7 bases fit TRBD2. CDR1 is SGHAT and CDR2 is FQNNGV in the germline V gene. V trimming: 3 bases; J trimming: 6 bases; junction bases outside the gene matches: 5. The CDR3 runs 13 residues. Using reference TRBV11-2 and TRBJ2-7 for the parts outside the CDR3, the full variable domain is EAGVAQSPRYKIIEKRQSVAFWCNPISGHATLYWYQQILGQGPKLLIQFQNNGVVDDSQLPKDRFSAERLKGVDSTLKIQPAKLEDSAVYLCASSFAGEGEQYFGPGTRLTVT.